This T cell receptor beta chain was sequenced for a study of blood T cells in healthy people across ages. Primers used in a second PCR of about 7 to 12 cycles were a sample-barcoded 5' primer and a J-beta primer mix. Each single sample gave us at least 3 million CDR3-containing paired-end reads. TCRdb analysed the 5' RACE reads with MiXCR anew, one entry per CDR3 protein. Of some 1,500,000 distinct CDR3 sequences listed, approximately 39% were seen once; the top ten hold 4%. This CDR3 has 19 residues. In germline, CDR1 is SGHRS, CDR2 YFSETQ. Germline trimming cut 0 bases from V and 4 bases from J; bases unmatched to any gene: 15. About this clonotype: The antigen is unknown.

Isolated per sample were at least 6 million PBMCs. Points from the study as a whole: Long-lived donors carried more naive CD4+ cells and greater diversity than aged donors.

The source material was blood. This clonotype originated in a woman in her late teens or twenties in good health. J is TRBJ2-1 and V is TRBV5-1, with TRBD2 identical over 8 bases. CDR3 amino acids: CASSLATFTSGGRYNEQFF. CDR3 bases: TGCGCCAGCAGCTTGGCCACTTTCACTAGCGGAGGGAGATACAATGAGCAGTTCTTC.